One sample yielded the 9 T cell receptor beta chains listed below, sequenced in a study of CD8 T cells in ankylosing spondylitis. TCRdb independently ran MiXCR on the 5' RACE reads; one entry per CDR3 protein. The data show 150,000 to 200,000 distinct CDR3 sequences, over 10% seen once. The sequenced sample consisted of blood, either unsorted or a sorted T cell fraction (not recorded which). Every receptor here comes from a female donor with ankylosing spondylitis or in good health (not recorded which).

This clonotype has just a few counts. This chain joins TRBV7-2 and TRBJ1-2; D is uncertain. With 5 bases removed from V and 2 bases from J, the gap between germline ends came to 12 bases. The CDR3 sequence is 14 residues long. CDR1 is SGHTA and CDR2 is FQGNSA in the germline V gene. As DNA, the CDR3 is TGTGCCAGCAGCCCCCCTCCCCCCAACTATGGCTACACCTTC. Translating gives CASSPPPPNYGYTF.

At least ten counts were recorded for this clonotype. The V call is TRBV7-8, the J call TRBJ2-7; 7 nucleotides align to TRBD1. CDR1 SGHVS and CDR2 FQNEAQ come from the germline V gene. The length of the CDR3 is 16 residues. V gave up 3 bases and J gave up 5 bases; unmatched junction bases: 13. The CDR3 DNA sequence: TGTGCCAGCAGCTTCAAGCCCACAGGGGTTTGGCACGAGCAGTACTTC. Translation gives CASSFKPTGVWHEQYF.

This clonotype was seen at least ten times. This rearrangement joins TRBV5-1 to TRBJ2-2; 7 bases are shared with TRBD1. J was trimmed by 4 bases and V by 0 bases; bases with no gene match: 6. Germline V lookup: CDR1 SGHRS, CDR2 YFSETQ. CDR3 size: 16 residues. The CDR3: CASSLVTGVLTGELFF. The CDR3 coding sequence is TGCGCCAGCAGCTTGGTAACAGGGGTCCTCACCGGGGAGCTGTTTTTT.

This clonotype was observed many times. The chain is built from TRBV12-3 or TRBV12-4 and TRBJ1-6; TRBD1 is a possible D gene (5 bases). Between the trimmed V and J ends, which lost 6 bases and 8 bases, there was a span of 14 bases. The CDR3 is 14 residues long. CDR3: CASRPRGGDSPLHF. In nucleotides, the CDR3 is TGTGCCAGCAGGCCCCGGGGAGGGGATTCACCCCTCCACTTT.

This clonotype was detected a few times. CDR3 DNA: TGTGCCAGCAGCCCCGGGGGGGCAGGGCCCACTGAAGCTTTCTTT. Residues: CASSPGGAGPTEAFF. J is TRBJ1-1 and V is TRBV6-1; TRBD1 might be the D (6 bases). Germline loops: CDR1 MNHNS, CDR2 SASEGT. Trimming took 6 bases from V and 4 from J, leaving 18 bases between them. CDR3 length: 15 residues.

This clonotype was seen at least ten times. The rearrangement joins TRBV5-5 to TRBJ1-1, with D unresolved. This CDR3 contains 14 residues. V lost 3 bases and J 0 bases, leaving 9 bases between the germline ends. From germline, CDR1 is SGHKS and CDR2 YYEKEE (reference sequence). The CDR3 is CASSYLQVNTEAFF. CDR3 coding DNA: TGTGCCAGCAGCTACCTACAAGTGAACACTGAAGCTTTCTTT. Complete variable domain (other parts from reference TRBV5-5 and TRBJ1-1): DAGVTQSPTHLIKTRGQQVTLRCSPISGHKSVSWYQQVLGQGPQFIFQYYEKEERGRGNFPDRFSARQFPNYSSELNVNALLLGDSALYLCASSYLQVNTEAFFGQGTRLTVV.

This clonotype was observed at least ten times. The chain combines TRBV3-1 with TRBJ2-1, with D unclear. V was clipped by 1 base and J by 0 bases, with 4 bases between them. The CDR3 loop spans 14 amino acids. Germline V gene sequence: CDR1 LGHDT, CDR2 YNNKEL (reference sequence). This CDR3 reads CASSQGSSYNEQFF. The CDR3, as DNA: TGTGCCAGCAGCCAAGGTAGCTCCTACAATGAGCAGTTCTTC.

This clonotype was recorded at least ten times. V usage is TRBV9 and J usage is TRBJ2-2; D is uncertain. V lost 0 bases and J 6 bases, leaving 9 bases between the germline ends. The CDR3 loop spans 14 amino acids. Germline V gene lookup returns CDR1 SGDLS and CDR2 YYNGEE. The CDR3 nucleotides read TGTGCCAGCAGCGTAGTCCCAAATCCCGGGGAGCTGTTTTTT. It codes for CASSVVPNPGELFF.

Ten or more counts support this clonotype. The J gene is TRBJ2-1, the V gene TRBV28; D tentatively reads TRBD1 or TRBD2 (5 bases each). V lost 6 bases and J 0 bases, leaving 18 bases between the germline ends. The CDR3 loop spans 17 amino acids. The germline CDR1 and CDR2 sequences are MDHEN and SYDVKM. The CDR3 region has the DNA TGTGCCAGCAGACCCATTGGTAAGGGACCCTCCTACAATGAGCAGTTCTTC. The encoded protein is CASRPIGKGPSYNEQFF.